This TCR beta chain comes out of a study of intratumoral heterogeneity in liver cancer. A remark on this clone: Its antigen is unidentified.

Trimming cost V 3 bases and J 6 bases, with 12 bases left between them. This CDR3 comprises 13 residues. Germline V CDR1 and CDR2: SGHRS, YFSETQ. Study conclusions and caveats: Tumor-infiltrating lymphocyte representation was acknowledged to be under-sampled.

Libraries were prepared by immunoSEQ multiplex PCR; TCRdb keeps only in-frame clonotypes and omits some of them. The repertoire consists of about 5,900 clones, with 68% occurring once and the leading ten covering approximately 23%. Early-stage hepatocellular carcinoma patients were treatment-naïve prior to resection. No macroscopic necrosis or hemorrhage was seen in sampled areas. V is TRBV5-1 and J is TRBJ1-2; no firm D call. Sequenced here: tumor-adjacent normal tissue, sampled before any cancer treatment. This receptor was taken from a man aged 65-85 years with hepatocellular carcinoma. In nucleotides, the CDR3 is TGCGCCAGCAGCTCGGGCCCTTCGCATGGCTACACCTTC. Translating gives CASSSGPSHGYTF.